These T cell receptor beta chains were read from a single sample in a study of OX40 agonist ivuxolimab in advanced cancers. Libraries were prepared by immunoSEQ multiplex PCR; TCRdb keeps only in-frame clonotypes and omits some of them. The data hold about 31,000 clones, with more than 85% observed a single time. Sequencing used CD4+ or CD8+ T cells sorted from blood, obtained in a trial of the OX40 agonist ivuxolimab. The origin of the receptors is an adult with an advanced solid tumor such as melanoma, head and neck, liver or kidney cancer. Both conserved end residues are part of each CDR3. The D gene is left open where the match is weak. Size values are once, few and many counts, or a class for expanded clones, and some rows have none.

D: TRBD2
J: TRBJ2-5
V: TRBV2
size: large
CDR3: CAFSDRGRLFGGETQYF
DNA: TGTGCCTTTTCTGACCGCGGGAGGCTATTTGGGGGGGAGACCCAGTACTTC

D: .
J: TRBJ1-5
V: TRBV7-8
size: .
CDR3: CASSYGTVSNQPQHF
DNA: TGTGCCAGCAGCTACGGGACGGTTAGCAATCAGCCCCAGCATTTT

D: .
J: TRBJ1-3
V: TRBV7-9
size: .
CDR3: CASSVRPLEVSGNTIYF
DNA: TGTGCCAGCAGCGTTAGACCCCTGGAAGTCTCTGGAAACACCATATATTTT

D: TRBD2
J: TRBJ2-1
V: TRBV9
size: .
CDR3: CASSAPVSAGDEQFF
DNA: TGTGCCAGCAGCGCCCCGGTCTCCGCGGGGGATGAGCAGTTCTTC

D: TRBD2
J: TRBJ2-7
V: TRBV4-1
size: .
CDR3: CASSDTALPLAAGIYEQYF
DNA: TGCGCCAGCAGCGATACCGCCCTCCCACTAGCGGCCGGGATCTACGAGCAGTACTTC

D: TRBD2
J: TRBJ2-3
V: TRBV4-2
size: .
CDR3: CASSPGLAGGADTQYF
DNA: TGTGCCAGCAGCCCGGGACTAGCAGGGGGGGCAGATACGCAGTATTTT

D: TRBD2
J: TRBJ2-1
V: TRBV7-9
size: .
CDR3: CASSPSLAGGSEQFF
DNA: TGTGCCAGCAGCCCGTCACTAGCGGGAGGCAGCGAGCAGTTCTTC

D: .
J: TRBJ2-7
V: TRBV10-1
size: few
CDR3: CASSESTGAGQYF
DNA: TGCGCCAGCAGTGAGTCAACCGGGGCCGGGCAGTACTTC

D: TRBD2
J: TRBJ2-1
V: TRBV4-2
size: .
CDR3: CASSQEEASGSYEQFF
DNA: TGTGCCAGCAGCCAAGAAGAAGCTAGCGGGAGCTATGAGCAGTTCTTC

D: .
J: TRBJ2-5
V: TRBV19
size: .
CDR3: CASTKGGGDLETQYF
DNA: TGTGCCAGTACCAAAGGGGGAGGGGATTTGGAGACCCAGTACTTC

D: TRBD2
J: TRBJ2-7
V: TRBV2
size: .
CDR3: CASLEGLADPYEQYF
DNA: TGTGCCAGCTTAGAGGGACTAGCGGACCCCTACGAGCAGTACTTC

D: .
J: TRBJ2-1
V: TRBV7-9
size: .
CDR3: CASRGRQVGNEQFF
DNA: TGTGCCAGCCGGGGACGGCAAGTTGGAAATGAGCAGTTCTTC

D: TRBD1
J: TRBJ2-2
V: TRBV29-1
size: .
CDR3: CSVKGAISNSGELFF
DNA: TGCAGCGTTAAGGGGGCGATCTCCAATTCCGGGGAGCTGTTTTTT

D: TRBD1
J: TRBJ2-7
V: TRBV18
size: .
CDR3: CASSVRDRVPEQYF
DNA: TGTGCCAGCTCCGTCCGGGACAGGGTTCCCGAGCAGTACTTC

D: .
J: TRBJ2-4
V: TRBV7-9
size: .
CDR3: CASSSQAGAKNIQYF
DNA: TGTGCCAGCAGCTCCCAGGCGGGGGCCAAAAACATTCAGTACTTC

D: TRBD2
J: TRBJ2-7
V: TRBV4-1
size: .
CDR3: CASSQVAGGVYEQYF
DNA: TGCGCCAGCAGCCAAGTAGCGGGAGGGGTCTACGAGCAGTACTTC

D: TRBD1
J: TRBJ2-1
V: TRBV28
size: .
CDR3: CASRSDRAYNEQFF
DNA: TGTGCCAGCAGATCGGACAGGGCCTACAATGAGCAGTTCTTC

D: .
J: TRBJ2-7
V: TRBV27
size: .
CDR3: CASSSEWTYEQYF
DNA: TGTGCCAGCAGTTCAGAATGGACCTACGAGCAGTACTTC

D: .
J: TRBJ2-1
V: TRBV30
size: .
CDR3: CAWSLNEQFF
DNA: TGTGCCTGGAGCCTAAATGAGCAGTTCTTC

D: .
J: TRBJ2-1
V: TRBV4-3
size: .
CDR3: CASSQDSGYNEQFF
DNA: TGCGCCAGCAGCCAAGATTCAGGGTACAATGAGCAGTTCTTC

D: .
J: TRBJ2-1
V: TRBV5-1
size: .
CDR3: CASSLYGTGNPFF
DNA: TGCGCCAGCAGCTTGTACGGTACCGGCAACCCGTTCTTC

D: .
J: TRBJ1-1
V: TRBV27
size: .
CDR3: CASSLSAVAANTEAFF
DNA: TGTGCCAGCAGTTTATCGGCCGTGGCAGCGAACACTGAAGCTTTCTTT

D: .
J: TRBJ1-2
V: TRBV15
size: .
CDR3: CATSKGQLYGYTF
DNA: TGTGCCACCAGCAAAGGACAGCTCTATGGCTACACCTTC

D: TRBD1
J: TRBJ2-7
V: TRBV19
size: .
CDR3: CASSKTGGLSYGQYF
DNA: TGTGCCAGTAGTAAAACAGGGGGGCTTTCCTACGGGCAGTACTTC

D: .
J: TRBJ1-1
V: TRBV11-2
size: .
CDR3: CASSPSLFIEAFF
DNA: TGTGCCAGCAGCCCTAGCCTATTCATTGAAGCTTTCTTT